This TCR beta chain emerged from a study of human T cells and chemical hapten exposure. Across the study: The sensitizing agent was 2% DPC, placed on 2 cm by 2 cm of upper inner arm skin. Whole-study findings and limits: Expanded TCRs produced significantly more large CDR3 similarity clusters than controls did.

TCRdb re-called the RACE reads through MiXCR, storing one row per CDR3 protein. This sample has approximately 82,000 distinct CDR3 sequences, with about 12% found just once. Trimming shortened V by 0 bases and J by 15 bases, and 15 bases separated the two germline ends. The CDR3 runs 13 residues. Germline values: CDR1 LGHNA, CDR2 YNFKEQ. This clonotype was seen a few times. Its antigen remains unidentified. This sample's time point: patch test 1, 2 weeks after DPC sensitization. Treatment specified: therapeutic diphenylcyclopropenone sensitization with weekly scalp DPC. Blood draws came first, before each patch test. The donor pool consisted of alopecia patients aged 18 to 70 years, considered suitable for DPC.

The rearrangement joins TRBV4-2 to TRBJ2-1; D is perhaps TRBD2 (5 bases). The specimen was whole blood, collected in connection with sensitization to the hapten diphenylcyclopropenone (DPC). This clonotype was sampled from a woman aged 55 to 70 with alopecia areata. Some clones in this sample may be carry-over from other donors' samples. For the CDR3, the DNA is TGTGCCAGCAGCCAAGATGTCGGACTTCGGGCGTTCTTC. It specifies CASSQDVGLRAFF.